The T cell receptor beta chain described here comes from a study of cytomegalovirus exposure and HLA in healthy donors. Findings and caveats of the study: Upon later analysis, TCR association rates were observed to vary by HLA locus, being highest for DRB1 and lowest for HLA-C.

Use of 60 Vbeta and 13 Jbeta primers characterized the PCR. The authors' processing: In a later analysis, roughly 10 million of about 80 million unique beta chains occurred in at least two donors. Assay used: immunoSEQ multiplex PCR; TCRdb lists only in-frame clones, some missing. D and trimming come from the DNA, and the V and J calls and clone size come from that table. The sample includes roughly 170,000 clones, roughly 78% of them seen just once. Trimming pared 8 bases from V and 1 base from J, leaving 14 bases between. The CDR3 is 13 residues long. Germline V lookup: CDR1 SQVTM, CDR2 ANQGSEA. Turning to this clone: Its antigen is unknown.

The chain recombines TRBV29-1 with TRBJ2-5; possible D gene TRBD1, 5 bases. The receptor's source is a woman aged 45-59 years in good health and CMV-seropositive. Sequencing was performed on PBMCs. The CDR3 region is CSIPVGLQETQYF. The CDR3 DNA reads TGCAGCATCCCCGTGGGGCTCCAAGAGACCCAGTACTTC.